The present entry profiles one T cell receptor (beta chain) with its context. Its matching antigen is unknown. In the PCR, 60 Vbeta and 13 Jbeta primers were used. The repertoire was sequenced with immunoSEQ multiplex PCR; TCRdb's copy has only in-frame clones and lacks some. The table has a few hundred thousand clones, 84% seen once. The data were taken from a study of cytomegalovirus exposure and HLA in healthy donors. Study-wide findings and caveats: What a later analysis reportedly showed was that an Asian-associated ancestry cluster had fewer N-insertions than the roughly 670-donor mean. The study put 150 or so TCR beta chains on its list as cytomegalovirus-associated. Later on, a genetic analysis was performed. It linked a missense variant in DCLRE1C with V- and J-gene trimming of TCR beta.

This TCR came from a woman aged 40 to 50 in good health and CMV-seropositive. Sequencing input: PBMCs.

CDR3 residues: CASSVLGTSDTDTQYF. The CDR3 region has the DNA TGTGCCAGCAGCGTACTCGGGACTAGCGACACAGATACGCAGTATTTT. This rearrangement joins TRBV9 to TRBJ2-3, with 10 bases fitting TRBD2. After removal of 1 base from V and 2 bases from J, the junction contained 4 bases not matched to a gene. The CDR3 has 16 residues. Germline V gene data show CDR1 as SGDLS and CDR2 as YYNGEE.